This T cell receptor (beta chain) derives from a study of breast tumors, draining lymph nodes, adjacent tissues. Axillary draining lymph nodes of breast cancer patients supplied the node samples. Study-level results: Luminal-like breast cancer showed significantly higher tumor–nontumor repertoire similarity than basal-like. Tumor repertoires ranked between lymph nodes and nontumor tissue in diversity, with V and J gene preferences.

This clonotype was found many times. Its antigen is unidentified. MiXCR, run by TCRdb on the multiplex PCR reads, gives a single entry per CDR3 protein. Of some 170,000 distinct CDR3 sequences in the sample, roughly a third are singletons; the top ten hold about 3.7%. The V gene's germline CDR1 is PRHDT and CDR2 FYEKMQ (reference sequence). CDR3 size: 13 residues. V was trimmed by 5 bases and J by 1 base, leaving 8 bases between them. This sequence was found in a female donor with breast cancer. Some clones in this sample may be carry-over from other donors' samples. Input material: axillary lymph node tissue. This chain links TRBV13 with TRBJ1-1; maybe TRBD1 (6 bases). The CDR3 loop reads CASSVGQNTEAFF. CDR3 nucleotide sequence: TGTGCCAGCAGCGTGGGACAGAACACTGAAGCTTTCTTT.